These T cell receptor beta chains were read from a single sample in a study of cytomegalovirus exposure and HLA in healthy donors. TCRdb keeps only in-frame clones here, not all; method: immunoSEQ multiplex PCR. The table has about 150,000 clones, around three quarters seen once. The specimen sequenced was PBMCs. These TCRs come from a woman between 35 and 50 years old in good health and CMV-seropositive. Both conserved end residues are part of each CDR3. Fields, in order: D gene, J gene, clone size, V gene, CDR3 protein, CDR3 DNA. D genes are given only for firm matches. Rows give clone size only sometimes, using once, few, many, or a class for an expanded clone.

d_call: -; j_call: TRBJ1-3; clone_size: -; v_call: TRBV11-2; cdr3_aa: CASRKPGHLSGNTIYF; cdr3_nt: TGTGCCAGCAGGAAACCGGGACACCTCTCTGGAAACACCATATATTTT
d_call: -; j_call: TRBJ2-7; clone_size: -; v_call: TRBV5-6; cdr3_aa: CASSRLYEQYF; cdr3_nt: TGTGCCAGCAGCCGACTCTACGAGCAGTACTTC
d_call: TRBD2; j_call: TRBJ2-1; clone_size: -; v_call: TRBV9; cdr3_aa: CASSVYSGESYNEQFF; cdr3_nt: TGTGCCAGCAGCGTGTATAGCGGGGAGTCCTACAATGAGCAGTTCTTC
d_call: TRBD1; j_call: TRBJ1-5; clone_size: -; v_call: TRBV28; cdr3_aa: CASLTGGIDQPQHF; cdr3_nt: TGTGCCAGTTTGACAGGGGGTATCGATCAGCCCCAGCATTTT
d_call: -; j_call: TRBJ2-7; clone_size: -; v_call: TRBV11-2; cdr3_aa: CASSMSGEQYF; cdr3_nt: TGTGCCAGCAGCATGTCGGGCGAGCAGTACTTC
d_call: -; j_call: TRBJ1-2; clone_size: -; v_call: TRBV30; cdr3_aa: CAFRDFPGGYTF; cdr3_nt: TGTGCCTTCAGGGACTTCCCTGGTGGCTACACCTTC
d_call: -; j_call: TRBJ1-1; clone_size: -; v_call: TRBV5-1; cdr3_aa: CASSLNSGNTEAFF; cdr3_nt: TGCGCCAGCAGCTTGAACTCGGGGAACACTGAAGCTTTCTTT
d_call: TRBD1; j_call: TRBJ1-5; clone_size: -; v_call: TRBV5-6; cdr3_aa: CASSLRDRPNQPQHF; cdr3_nt: TGTGCCAGCAGCTTACGGGACAGACCCAATCAGCCCCAGCATTTT
d_call: -; j_call: TRBJ1-2; clone_size: -; v_call: TRBV30; cdr3_aa: CAWIFGGGYTF; cdr3_nt: TGTGCCTGGATATTCGGAGGAGGCTACACCTTC
d_call: TRBD1; j_call: TRBJ1-2; clone_size: few; v_call: TRBV29-1; cdr3_aa: CSVYTGGNYGYTF; cdr3_nt: TGCAGCGTCTATACAGGGGGAAACTATGGCTACACCTTC
d_call: -; j_call: TRBJ2-7; clone_size: -; v_call: TRBV29-1; cdr3_aa: CSVMGRSYEQYF; cdr3_nt: TGCAGCGTCATGGGGCGTTCCTACGAGCAGTACTTC
d_call: TRBD1; j_call: TRBJ1-3; clone_size: -; v_call: TRBV18; cdr3_aa: CASSQTGQGRYTIYF; cdr3_nt: TGTGCCAGCTCACAAACCGGACAGGGGAGGTACACCATATATTTT
d_call: -; j_call: TRBJ1-5; clone_size: -; v_call: TRBV28; cdr3_aa: CASSQGLPQPQHF; cdr3_nt: TGTGCCAGCAGTCAGGGTTTACCTCAGCCCCAGCATTTT
d_call: -; j_call: TRBJ2-3; clone_size: -; v_call: TRBV4-2; cdr3_aa: CASSQDRDTDTQYF; cdr3_nt: TGTGCCAGCAGCCAAGATCGCGACACAGATACGCAGTATTTT
d_call: TRBD2; j_call: TRBJ2-7; clone_size: -; v_call: TRBV5-1; cdr3_aa: CASSLDGGTNYEQYF; cdr3_nt: TGCGCCAGCAGCTTGGACGGGGGGACCAACTACGAGCAGTACTTC
d_call: -; j_call: TRBJ1-5; clone_size: few; v_call: TRBV6-1; cdr3_aa: CASSEDFGGQSRQPQHF; cdr3_nt: TGTGCCAGCAGTGAAGATTTTGGAGGACAGTCCCGCCAGCCCCAGCATTTT
d_call: TRBD1; j_call: TRBJ2-1; clone_size: -; v_call: TRBV19; cdr3_aa: CASKERQGNSNEQFF; cdr3_nt: TGTGCCAGTAAGGAGAGACAGGGCAACAGCAATGAGCAGTTCTTC
d_call: TRBD1; j_call: TRBJ1-6; clone_size: once; v_call: TRBV7-3; cdr3_aa: CASSLRQGSSPLHF; cdr3_nt: TGTGCCAGCAGCTTAAGACAGGGGAGCTCACCCCTCCACTTT
d_call: TRBD1; j_call: TRBJ1-1; clone_size: -; v_call: TRBV6-5; cdr3_aa: CASSPPGQGNTEAFF; cdr3_nt: TGTGCCAGCAGTCCACCGGGACAGGGGAACACTGAAGCTTTCTTT
d_call: TRBD1; j_call: TRBJ1-2; clone_size: -; v_call: TRBV7-9; cdr3_aa: CASSLAGQGGNTF; cdr3_nt: TGTGCCAGCAGCTTAGCTGGACAGGGAGGGAACACCTTC
d_call: TRBD1; j_call: TRBJ2-2; clone_size: -; v_call: TRBV13; cdr3_aa: CASSFYWDRGLAGELFF; cdr3_nt: TGTGCCAGCAGCTTTTATTGGGACAGGGGCCTGGCCGGGGAGCTGTTTTTT
d_call: -; j_call: TRBJ2-4; clone_size: -; v_call: TRBV6-4; cdr3_aa: CASSGGLAKNIQYF; cdr3_nt: TGTGCCAGCAGTGGAGGGTTGGCCAAAAACATTCAGTACTTC
d_call: -; j_call: TRBJ1-1; clone_size: -; v_call: TRBV10-2; cdr3_aa: CASSLQGENTEAFF; cdr3_nt: TGCGCCAGCAGTCTACAGGGAGAGAACACTGAAGCTTTCTTT
d_call: -; j_call: TRBJ1-4; clone_size: few; v_call: TRBV23-1; cdr3_aa: CANTQGRGEKLFF; cdr3_nt: TGCGCCAACACTCAGGGGAGAGGTGAAAAACTGTTTTTT
d_call: -; j_call: TRBJ1-2; clone_size: -; v_call: TRBV16; cdr3_aa: CASSQFQGRSNYGYTF; cdr3_nt: TGTGCCAGCAGCCAATTTCAGGGCCGCTCTAACTATGGCTACACCTTC
d_call: TRBD2; j_call: TRBJ2-7; clone_size: -; v_call: TRBV11-2; cdr3_aa: CASSLGLAGSYEQYF; cdr3_nt: TGTGCCAGCAGCTTAGGCCTAGCGGGCTCCTACGAGCAGTACTTC
d_call: TRBD2; j_call: TRBJ2-2; clone_size: once; v_call: TRBV5-4; cdr3_aa: CASSGGTSGGPGTGELFF; cdr3_nt: TGTGCCAGCAGCGGAGGGACTAGCGGGGGGCCCGGGACCGGGGAGCTGTTTTTT
d_call: -; j_call: TRBJ1-3; clone_size: -; v_call: TRBV5-1; cdr3_aa: CASSLDPGNTIYF; cdr3_nt: TGCGCCAGCAGCCTAGATCCTGGAAACACCATATATTTT
d_call: -; j_call: TRBJ2-1; clone_size: -; v_call: TRBV2; cdr3_aa: CASRLYSRQQFF; cdr3_nt: TGTGCCAGCAGGCTATATAGCCGGCAGCAGTTCTTC